These 9 T cell receptor beta chains originate from one sample sequenced in a study of T-cell reconstitution after alpha-beta-depleted transplantation in children (dated by TCRdb to 2015 to 2016). The library relied on PCR. The sequencing machine was an Illumina HiSeq 2500. Molecular barcoding was employed in the preparation of TCR libraries, with unique molecular identifiers being used to normalize TCRbeta repertoire quantification. Using fastp trimming at Q25 and MiXCR clonotype assembly, TCRdb reanalyzed the public sequencing data and kept in-frame beta chains. Identical CDR3 protein sequences are pooled into one entry, listed with their most common genes and DNA. Within this sample are roughly 500,000 distinct CDR3 sequences, with less than 35% of them counted one time only. Of the sample, 2% to 3% falls within the top ten clones. The starting material was PBMCs from the stem cell graft donor, obtained from the stem cell graft. Receptor source: a human donor who donated a stem cell graft to a child with aplastic anemia.

This clonotype has just a few counts. CDR3 residues: CASSLASVSRVGETQYF. The CDR3 nucleotides read TGTGCCAGCAGCTTGGCCTCTGTCAGCAGGGTTGGGGAGACCCAGTACTTC. The rearrangement joins TRBV5-6 to TRBJ2-5; perhaps TRBD1 as D (5 bases). Germline CDR1 is SGHDT and CDR2 is YYEEEE. This CDR3 region has 17 residues. Trimming took off 0 bases at V and 5 bases at J, with 20 bases between the two ends. Full variable domain (remainder filled in from reference TRBV5-6 and TRBJ2-5): DAGVTQSPTHLIKTRGQQVTLRCSPKSGHDTVSWYQQALGQGPQFIFQYYEEEERQRGNFPDRFSGHQFPNYSSELNVNALLLGDSALYLCASSLASVSRVGETQYFGPGTRLLVL.

V and J are TRBV20-1 and TRBJ2-5; D not resolved. Germline loops: CDR1 DFQATT, CDR2 SNEGSKA (reference sequence). V was shortened by 0 bases and J by 3 bases, with 8 bases between the two germline ends. There are 13 residues in the CDR3. Here the CDR3 DNA reads TGCAGTGCTAGAGATAACAGCAAAGAGACCCAGTACTTC. Encoded protein: CSARDNSKETQYF.

This clonotype was detected many times. The chain has TRBV5-1 and TRBJ2-3, with D hard to call. This CDR3 region has 16 residues. V lost 0 bases and J lost 2, with 13 bases in between. The germline gives CDR1 SGHRS, CDR2 YFSETQ. CDR3 in amino acids: CASSLVPEPDTDTQYF. Written as DNA, the CDR3 is TGCGCCAGCAGCTTGGTGCCCGAACCTGACACAGATACGCAGTATTTT.

This clonotype occurred a few times. The chain couples TRBV5-1 to TRBJ2-3; 13 positions match TRBD2. In germline, CDR1 is SGHRS, CDR2 YFSETQ. V lost 4 bases to trimming and J lost 2 bases; unmatched junction nucleotides: 10. The CDR3 length is 18 residues. The CDR3 loop reads CASSLGPGTSGNTDTQYF. Here the CDR3 DNA reads TGCGCCAGCAGCCTGGGGCCGGGGACTAGCGGGAACACAGATACGCAGTATTTT.

In its sample, this clonotype was seen a few times. The chain employs TRBV2 and TRBJ2-7; no definite D call. Looked up from germline, CDR1 is SNHLY and CDR2 is FYNNEI. The CDR3 loop spans 13 amino acids. V gave up 6 bases and J gave up 2 bases, with 11 bases separating them. Written as DNA, the CDR3 is TGTGCCAGCAGCACACGGCCCACCTACGAGCAGTACTTC. It translates to CASSTRPTYEQYF.

This clonotype was picked up many times. The chain links TRBV20-1 to TRBJ2-1, with TRBD2 matching 10 bases. Trimming removed 6 bases from V and 6 bases from J; junction bases left unmatched: 5. Per germline, CDR1 DFQATT and CDR2 SNEGSKA (reference sequence). This CDR3 comprises 13 residues. Written as DNA, the CDR3 is TGCAGTGCCTCTAGCGGGAGTGGCAATGAGCAGTTCTTC. Its protein is CSASSGSGNEQFF.

This clonotype was seen a handful of times. V and J are TRBV28 and TRBJ2-5, with D possibly matching TRBD1 (5 bases). The V gene's germline CDR1 is MDHEN and CDR2 SYDVKM. The CDR3 has 12 residues. V lost 6 bases to trimming and J lost 9 bases, with 14 bases between them. CDR3 loop: CASSPTGLAQYF. Written as DNA, the CDR3 is TGTGCCAGCAGCCCAACAGGTCTGGCCCAGTACTTC. The variable domain in full, with the rest retrieved from reference TRBV28 and TRBJ2-5, is DVKVTQSSRYLVKRTGEKVFLECVQDMDHENMFWYRQDPGLGLRLIYFSYDVKMKEKGDIPEGYSVSREKKERFSLILESASTNQTSMYLCASSPTGLAQYFGPGTRLLVL.

In DNA form, the CDR3 reads TGTGCCAGCAGCTCCTCGTTAGGGGGCTTCTCTGGGGCCAACGTCCTGACTTTC. Encoded protein: CASSSSLGGFSGANVLTF. This rearrangement joins TRBV11-2 to TRBJ2-6; 7 bases align to TRBD1. This CDR3 contains 18 residues. In germline, CDR1 is SGHAT, CDR2 FQNNGV. Losses at the gene ends were 4 bases for V and 0 bases for J; bases not matched to a gene: 9.

The chain combines TRBV7-2 with TRBJ1-6; the match to TRBD1 covers 10 bases. CDR1 SGHTA and CDR2 FQGNSA come from the germline V gene. After removal of 5 bases from V and 12 bases from J, the junction contained 10 bases not matched to a gene. This CDR3 is 15 amino acids long. The CDR3 spells CASSQRDRGRGPLHF. The CDR3 nucleotides are TGTGCCAGCAGCCAGAGGGACAGGGGACGGGGACCCCTCCACTTT.